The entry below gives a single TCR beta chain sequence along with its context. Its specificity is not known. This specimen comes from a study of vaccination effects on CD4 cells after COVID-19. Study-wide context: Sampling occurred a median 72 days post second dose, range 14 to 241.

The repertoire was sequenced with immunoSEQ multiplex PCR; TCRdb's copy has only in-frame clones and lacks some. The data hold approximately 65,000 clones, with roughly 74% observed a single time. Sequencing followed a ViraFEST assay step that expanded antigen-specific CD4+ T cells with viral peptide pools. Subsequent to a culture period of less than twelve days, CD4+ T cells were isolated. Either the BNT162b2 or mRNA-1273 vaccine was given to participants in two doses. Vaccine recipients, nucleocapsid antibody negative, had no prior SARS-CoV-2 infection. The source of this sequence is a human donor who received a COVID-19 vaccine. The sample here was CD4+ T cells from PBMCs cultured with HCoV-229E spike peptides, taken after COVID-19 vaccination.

CDR3: CASSRSQGAVTEAFF. For the CDR3, the DNA is TGTGCCAGCAGCAGATCACAGGGGGCGGTCACTGAAGCTTTCTTT. The gene calls are TRBV21-1 and TRBJ1-1; the table calls TRBD1, which could not be checked here. TRBV21-1 is termed a pseudogene. The CDR3 is 15 amino acids.